The 23 T cell receptor beta chains presented below share a single source sample, sequenced in a study of blood T cell repertoires in COVID-19. Some clones are missing from TCRdb's copy, which holds only in-frame ones; the method was immunoSEQ multiplex PCR. The sample consists of 200,000 to 250,000 clones, 80% to 90% of them appearing once. Sample: peripheral blood. The receptors stem from a woman aged 60 to 75 who had recovered from COVID-19.

The chain is built from TRBV9 and TRBJ1-4; a weak D match, TRBD1 (6 bases). CDR3 length: 14 residues. Germline V lookup: CDR1 SGDLS, CDR2 YYNGEE. V was clipped by 3 bases and J by 6 bases, with 12 bases between them. The CDR3 nucleotides are TGTGCCAGCAGCGAGGCGGGGGGCTATGAAAAACTGTTTTTT. Its protein is CASSEAGGYEKLFF. Together with reference TRBV9 and TRBJ1-4, the CDR3 gives the full variable domain: DSGVTQTPKHLITATGQRVTLRCSPRSGDLSVYWYQQSLDQGLQFLIQYYNGEERAKGNILERFSAQQFPDLHSELNLSSLELGDSALYFCASSEAGGYEKLFFGSGTQLSVL.

This chain's CDR3 is CASSPSGTGVEETQYF. The DNA of the CDR3 is TGTGCCAGCAGCCCATCCGGGACAGGGGTTGAAGAGACCCAGTACTTC. The rearrangement joins TRBV7-2 to TRBJ2-5; 10 nucleotides match TRBD1. V dropped 5 bases and J dropped 3; count of bases not matched to a gene: 9. Germline loops: CDR1 SGHTA, CDR2 FQGNSA. This CDR3 comprises 16 residues.

V gene TRBV7-8 combines with J gene TRBJ1-5; tentative D call: TRBD1 (6 bases). The CDR3 extends over 16 amino acids. Germline V CDR1 and CDR2: SGHVS, FQNEAQ. The V and J ends lost 5 bases and 1 base respectively, with 15 bases between them. The CDR3 nucleotides are TGTGCCAGCAGCAGAAGCCGGACAGTGAGCAATCAGCCCCAGCATTTT. Translation: CASSRSRTVSNQPQHF.

In this sample, this clone turned up once. This chain connects TRBV10-1 to TRBJ1-1, with TRBD1 as a possible D gene (6 bases). Trimming pared 5 bases from V and 0 bases from J, leaving 10 bases between. Germline CDR1 reads WNHNN; CDR2 reads SYGVQD (reference sequence). The CDR3 has 14 residues. Written as DNA, the CDR3 is TGCGCCAGCAGTCTGGGACACCTGAACACTGAAGCTTTCTTT. Residues: CASSLGHLNTEAFF.

This clone was seen repeatedly, ten times or more. The chain employs TRBV7-9 and TRBJ1-1; D not certain. V dropped 6 bases and J dropped 1 base, with 9 bases sitting between them. This CDR3 spans 13 amino acids. Germline-derived CDR1 and CDR2 are SEHNR and FQNEAQ (reference sequence). The CDR3 DNA is TGTGCCAGCAGTCTTACAGAGAACACTGAAGCTTTCTTT. The encoded protein is CASSLTENTEAFF.

V gene TRBV11-1 combines with J gene TRBJ2-3; no clear D. This CDR3 comprises 14 residues. The germline CDR1 and CDR2 sequences are SGHAT and FQDESV (reference sequence). V shed 3 bases and J shed 5 bases, with 12 bases lying between them. This chain's CDR3 is CASSLGSGLDTQYF. The CDR3 DNA reads as TGTGCCAGCAGCTTGGGCAGTGGTTTAGATACGCAGTATTTT.

This rearrangement joins TRBV6-5 to TRBJ1-2, with D possibly matching TRBD1 (5 bases). Germline CDR1 and CDR2: MNHEY and SVGAGI. CDR3 size: 15 residues. The V end lost 0 bases, the J end lost 6 bases, and 14 bases lay between the germline ends. The CDR3 is CASSYSLQATHGYTF. CDR3 sequence (DNA): TGTGCCAGCAGTTACTCGTTACAGGCGACGCATGGCTACACCTTC.

The rearrangement uses TRBV7-3 and TRBJ1-1; 7 nucleotides line up with TRBD1. The CDR3 has 15 amino acids. CDR1 SGHTA and CDR2 FQGTGA come from the germline V gene. The V gene end was trimmed by 5 bases and the J gene end by 2 bases; junction bases not matched to a gene: 8. Written as DNA, the CDR3 is TGTGCCAGCAGCCTTGGGGCAGGGGGTAACACTGAAGCTTTCTTT. Its translation: CASSLGAGGNTEAFF.

The rearrangement links TRBV30 to TRBJ1-6; D not resolved. This CDR3 comprises 13 residues. CDR1 is GTSNPN, CDR2 SVGIG, per germline (reference sequence). V was cut by 4 bases and J by 8 bases, with 12 bases left in between. The CDR3 sequence is CAWKAVSHSPLHF. The CDR3 region has the DNA TGTGCCTGGAAAGCGGTTTCGCATTCACCCCTCCACTTT.

J is TRBJ1-2 and V is TRBV3-1 (or the pseudogene TRBV3-2); 7 nucleotides align to TRBD1. CDR3 length: 15 amino acids. V trimming: 1 base; J trimming: 4 bases; junction bases outside the gene matches: 6. Per the germline V gene, CDR1 is LGHDT and CDR2 is YNNKEL (reference sequence). The CDR3 sequence: CASSQGWAGGYGYTF. Written as DNA, the CDR3 is TGTGCCAGCAGCCAAGGCTGGGCAGGGGGCTATGGCTACACCTTC.

The chain employs TRBV4-1 and TRBJ2-2, with D unclear. The CDR3 runs 15 residues. Germline loops: CDR1 MGHRA, CDR2 YSYEKL. Trimming left V 3 bases short and J 2 bases short, with 10 bases between. In DNA, the CDR3 is TGCGCCAGCAGCCATCGAGGAGTTAACACCGGGGAGCTGTTTTTT. It codes for CASSHRGVNTGELFF.

The V gene is TRBV2, the J gene TRBJ2-1, with TRBD2 matching over 16 bases. Germline trimming cut 6 bases from V and 8 bases from J; bases unmatched to any gene: 4. The CDR3 loop spans 15 amino acids. The germline CDR1 and CDR2 sequences are SNHLY and FYNNEI. CDR3 DNA: TGTGCCAGCAGGGCGGGACTAGCGGGGGGGCATGAGCAGTTCTTC. It yields the protein CASRAGLAGGHEQFF.

This sequence joins TRBV7-3 and TRBJ2-5, with 7 bases lining up with TRBD2. Germline CDR1 is SGHTA and CDR2 is FQGTGA. Germline trimming cut 1 base from V and 4 bases from J; bases unmatched to any gene: 3. The CDR3 is 14 residues long. CDR3 bases: TGTGCCAGCAGCTTAAACGGGGGGAGAGAGACCCAGTACTTC. Its protein is CASSLNGGRETQYF.

This clone was picked up a small number of times. This chain uses TRBV5-8 with TRBJ1-5, with 7 bases identical to TRBD1. Trimming took 2 bases from V and 0 from J; bases not matched to a gene: 2. Germline assignment: CDR1 SGHTS and CDR2 YDEGEE. The CDR3 is made up of 15 amino acids. This CDR3 is CASSFPGGSNQPQHF. Written as DNA, the CDR3 is TGTGCCAGCAGCTTCCCAGGGGGTAGCAATCAGCCCCAGCATTTT.

The chain combines TRBV6-1 with TRBJ2-2; TRBD1 aligns across 7 bases. Germline lookup yields CDR1 MNHNS and CDR2 SASEGT. J was trimmed by 7 bases and V by 4 bases; bases with no gene match: 12. The CDR3 consists of 16 residues. As DNA, the CDR3 is TGTGCCAGCAGTGTCCCTCCGAACAGGGGCGTCGGGGAGCTGTTTTTT. Amino acids: CASSVPPNRGVGELFF.

The chain has TRBV7-9 and TRBJ1-5; a weak D match, TRBD1 (6 bases). In germline, CDR1 is SEHNR, CDR2 FQNEAQ (reference sequence). V gave up 5 bases and J gave up 0 bases, with 11 bases separating them. The CDR3 runs to 15 residues. In DNA, the CDR3 is TGTGCCAGCAGCCAACAGGGCTTTAGCAATCAGCCCCAGCATTTT. This encodes CASSQQGFSNQPQHF.

This chain uses TRBV5-1 with TRBJ1-3, with 10 bases aligning to TRBD1. The ends lost 4 bases at V and 4 bases at J; junction bases unmatched: 2. In germline, CDR1 is SGHRS, CDR2 YFSETQ. The CDR3 runs to 14 residues. The CDR3 DNA reads as TGCGCCAGCAGCGAGGGACAGGGGGGAAACACCATATATTTT. Amino acid sequence: CASSEGQGGNTIYF.

This sequence joins TRBV6-1 and TRBJ1-5; possibly TRBD1 for D (5 bases). This CDR3 spans 17 amino acids. Germline assignment: CDR1 MNHNS and CDR2 SASEGT. The V end was cut by 3 bases, the J end by 5 bases, with 20 bases between. The CDR3 reads CASSERGWGVGHQPQHF. The CDR3 DNA is TGTGCCAGCAGTGAGCGGGGTTGGGGGGTTGGACATCAGCCCCAGCATTTT.

In DNA form, the CDR3 reads TGTGCCAGCAGCAACACAGGGAGAGAGCAGTACTTC. Protein sequence: CASSNTGREQYF. The chain combines TRBV7-9 with TRBJ2-7; possibly TRBD1 for D (6 bases). Germline assignment: CDR1 SEHNR and CDR2 FQNEAQ (reference sequence). The V end was cut by 5 bases, the J end by 7 bases, with 12 bases between. The CDR3 covers 12 residues.

On this clone: Relative to the germline gene, one junction end is altered; a read error may explain this. The chain combines TRBV7-7 with TRBJ2-5; 9 bases match TRBD2. The germline V gene encodes CDR1 SSHAT and CDR2 FNYEAQ (reference sequence). The CDR3 is 14 residues long. CDR3 DNA: TGTGCTAGCAGCCCCCGACTAGCGGAAGAGACCCAGTACTTC. Protein product: CASSPRLAEETQYF.

This chain connects TRBV4-1 to TRBJ1-4; D is unclear. Germline CDR1 reads MGHRA; CDR2 reads YSYEKL. The CDR3 extends over 19 amino acids. V gave up 0 bases and J gave up 0 bases, with 17 bases separating them. Written as DNA, the CDR3 is TGCGCCAGCAGCCAAGATCCCGGCGGGGTTACGGCAACTAATGAAAAACTGTTTTTT. Residues: CASSQDPGGVTATNEKLFF.

A word on this clone: Within the sample, other DNA sequences also encode this same CDR3. V and J are TRBV4-1 and TRBJ2-3; 15 bases agree with TRBD2. Germline CDR1 reads MGHRA; CDR2 reads YSYEKL. CDR3 length: 16 residues. Unmatched junction bases numbered 2, after V lost 3 bases and J lost 4 bases. For the CDR3, the DNA is TGCGCCAGCAGCCAGGGACTAGCGGGGGGCGCAGATACGCAGTATTTT. This encodes CASSQGLAGGADTQYF.

This chain joins TRBV6-6 and TRBJ1-2, with D unclear. V was cut by 0 bases and J by 2 bases, with 7 bases left in between. Germline-derived CDR1 and CDR2 are MNHNY and SVGAGI (reference sequence). The length of the CDR3 is 14 residues. The CDR3, as DNA: TGTGCCAGCAGTTACTCAGAGGCAAACTATGGCTACACCTTC. Amino acids: CASSYSEANYGYTF.